This T cell receptor beta chain appears in the sequencing data of a study of OX40 agonist ivuxolimab in advanced cancers. About the study: Participants could have had prior anti-PD-1, anti-PD-L1 or anti-CTLA-4 therapy, and less than 45% had some.

V lost 6 bases, J lost 1 base, and 9 bases lay in between. This CDR3 has 13 amino acids. Germline CDR1 is MNHEY and CDR2 is SMNVEV (reference sequence). Sequencing was performed with immunoSEQ multiplex PCR; in TCRdb, only in-frame clones are kept and a portion is missing. The sample shows roughly 53,000 clones, roughly 90% of them seen only once. The chain joins TRBV27 to TRBJ1-1; a weak D match, TRBD1 (5 bases). The TCR originated in an adult with an advanced solid tumor such as melanoma, head and neck, liver or kidney cancer. Sequencing used CD4+ or CD8+ T cells sorted from blood, obtained in a trial of the OX40 agonist ivuxolimab. This chain's CDR3 is CASSRGQNTEAFF. CDR3 in DNA: TGTGCCAGCAGCCGAGGACAGAACACTGAAGCTTTCTTT.